This paragraph reports one T cell receptor beta chain. A clone one base away is much larger, so this may be a read error. A second PCR of about 7 to 12 cycles used a sample-barcoded 5' primer and a J-beta primer mix. The study obtained at least 2.5 million CDR3-containing paired-end reads from every sample. A single record per CDR3 protein comes from TCRdb applying MiXCR to the 5' RACE reads. The sample records 1.5 million to 2 million distinct CDR3 sequences, 25% to 30% being singletons. Germline loops: CDR1 MDHEN, CDR2 SYDVKM. This CDR3 spans 15 amino acids. The entry originates in a study of blood T cells in healthy people across ages.

Input material: blood. The source is a woman younger than 45 in good health. The chain links TRBV28 to TRBJ2-7; the match to TRBD1 covers 10 bases. Here the CDR3 reads CASSQGTGESCEQYF. CDR3 DNA: TGTGCCAGCAGTCAGGGGACAGGGGAATCCTGCGAGCAGTACTTC.